The rows below give T cell receptor beta chains drawn from one sample of a study of CD8 T cells in ankylosing spondylitis. TCRdb reprocessed the 5' RACE reads with MiXCR, giving one entry per CDR3 protein. In the table there are approximately 39,000 distinct CDR3 sequences, about an eighth of which are singletons. The sequencing sample was made of synovial fluid, either unsorted or a sorted T cell fraction (not recorded which). The origin of the receptors is a male donor with ankylosing spondylitis. Both conserved end residues are part of each CDR3. A D gene is named only where the DNA matches it firmly. Clone size is not always given. Where it is, it says once, few, many or a class for expanded clones.

TRBV9,TRBJ1-1,TRBD1,few,TGTGCCAGCACCCCGGACAGGGGTGGCACTGAAGCTTTCTTT,CASTPDRGGTEAFF
TRBV14,TRBJ2-7,-,-,TGTGCCAGCAGCCAAGATCAAGAAGGACTACTCTACGAGCAGTACTTC,CASSQDQEGLLYEQYF
TRBV10-3,TRBJ1-1,-,-,TGTGCCATCAGTGAGTCAATGGGGGGAAGGAACACTGAAGCTTTCTTT,CAISESMGGRNTEAFF
TRBV5-1,TRBJ2-6,TRBD2,few,TGCGCCAGCAGCCCCATAGCGGGAGGGCCTGTCTCTGGGGCCAACGTCCTGACTTTC,CASSPIAGGPVSGANVLTF
TRBV4-3,TRBJ1-6,TRBD1,many,TGCGCCAGCAGCCTGTTGGGACAGGGATCTTCACCCCTCCACTTT,CASSLLGQGSSPLHF
TRBV6-1,TRBJ2-1,TRBD2,-,TGTGCCAGCAATCCCAGCGGGGGGGAGACCTACAATGAGCAGTTCTTC,CASNPSGGETYNEQFF
TRBV6-1,TRBJ2-7,-,few,TGTGCCAGCCTAAAGAGAGTAGGGGGAGGCTACGAGCAGTACTTC,CASLKRVGGGYEQYF
TRBV6-4,TRBJ2-3,-,-,TGTGCCAGCAGTGGGGGTGCTGGGAGCACAGATACGCAGTATTTT,CASSGGAGSTDTQYF
TRBV28,TRBJ2-5,-,-,TGTGCCAGCACCAGCAGGGGGGCGAGAGGAGAGACCCAGTACTTC,CASTSRGARGETQYF
TRBV2,TRBJ1-2,TRBD1,-,TGTGCCAGCCACTCAGGGGGGCATGGCTACACCTTC,CASHSGGHGYTF
TRBV25-1,TRBJ1-2,-,many,TGTGCCAGCAGTAAGGTCGGCGGAACGTATGGCTACACCTTC,CASSKVGGTYGYTF
TRBV4-3,TRBJ2-1,-,many,TGCGCCAGCAGCCAAGTAGGAGTGAATGAGCAGTTCTTC,CASSQVGVNEQFF
TRBV4-3,TRBJ1-5,TRBD1,few,TGCGCCAGCAGCCAAGGACCGGGACAGGGGGCAGATCAGCCCCAGCATTTT,CASSQGPGQGADQPQHF
TRBV28,TRBJ2-1,TRBD1,many,TGTGCCAGCAGTTATCCACAGGGGGCGAGTAACGATGAGCAGTTCTTC,CASSYPQGASNDEQFF
TRBV29-1,TRBJ1-2,-,many,TGCAGCGACGGGACGGTCTATGGCTACACCTTC,CSDGTVYGYTF
TRBV4-2,TRBJ2-5,TRBD2,-,TGTGCCAGCAGCCAAGAGACGGGAGGTCCAGAGACCCAGTACTTC,CASSQETGGPETQYF
TRBV29-1,TRBJ2-1,-,many,TGCAGCCTCGGGGTTTTAAATGAGCAGTTCTTC,CSLGVLNEQFF
TRBV20-1,TRBJ1-2,-,-,TGCAGTGCTAGATCAGAGCTGTATGGCTACACCTTC,CSARSELYGYTF
TRBV28,TRBJ2-7,TRBD1,many,TGTGCCAGTGAATTACGGACAGGGGGATTCCAGCAGTACTTC,CASELRTGGFQQYF
TRBV12-3/TRBV12-4,TRBJ2-5,-,-,TGTGCCAGCAGTTTTCCAGGGGGGGAGACCCAGTACTTC,CASSFPGGETQYF
TRBV27,TRBJ2-7,-,few,TGTGCCAGCAGTTTATCCGGGGGCGTGGAGCAGTACTTC,CASSLSGGVEQYF
TRBV24-1,TRBJ1-3,-,few,TGTGCCGCCGGCCCCAGATTTTCTGGAAACACCATATATTTT,CAAGPRFSGNTIYF
TRBV7-2,TRBJ2-2,TRBD1,few,TGTGCCAGCAGCCTGATGGGGACAGCCACCGGGGAGCTGTTTTTT,CASSLMGTATGELFF
TRBV10-3,TRBJ2-7,TRBD1,few,TGTGCCACCAACCCGGGACAGGGGTCCTACGAGCAGTACTTC,CATNPGQGSYEQYF
TRBV28,TRBJ1-5,-,few,TGTGCCAGCAGTTTAATTAGCAATCAGCCCCAGCATTTT,CASSLISNQPQHF
TRBV6-1,TRBJ1-1,-,few,TGTGCCAGCAGTGAGGTTGGGCCAGGTGAAGCTTTCTTT,CASSEVGPGEAFF
TRBV9,TRBJ1-2,-,few,TGTGCCAGCAGCCCCCTCGGGACATTACTAGTAGGCTACACCTTC,CASSPLGTLLVGYTF
TRBV7-2,TRBJ1-5,-,few,TGTGCCAGCAGCTTACAGCCATCGTCGCTCTTCAATCAGCCCCAGCATTTT,CASSLQPSSLFNQPQHF
TRBV24-1,TRBJ2-3,-,few,TGTGCCACCAGTGAAGTGACTAGTTTCGGTCCAGATACGCAGTATTTT,CATSEVTSFGPDTQYF
TRBV4-2,TRBJ2-3,TRBD2,medium-sized,TGTGCCAGCGGCGACTTTCGGGGGGGCACAGATACGCAGTATTTT,CASGDFRGGTDTQYF
TRBV6-5,TRBJ1-6,-,many,TGTGCCAGCAGTTACTGGGTACTGGGCCGACAGGCCCTAGGAGATTCCCTCCACTTT,CASSYWVLGRQALGDSLHF
TRBV3-1,TRBJ2-2,TRBD2,-,TGTGCCAGCAGCCGAACCGGGAGGGCCACCGGGGAGCTGTTTTTT,CASSRTGRATGELFF
TRBV20-1,TRBJ2-7,-,-,TGCAGTCTCACGGCAGGCCAGGGAGTTCCCTACGAGCAGTACTTC,CSLTAGQGVPYEQYF
TRBV3-1,TRBJ2-1,TRBD1,many,TGTGCCAGCAGCCCAGGGACAGGGGAGGTTAATGAGCAGTTCTTC,CASSPGTGEVNEQFF
TRBV7-9,TRBJ1-5,-,few,TGTGCCAGCAGCTTAGGGGTCACCAGCAATCAGCCCCAGCATTTT,CASSLGVTSNQPQHF
TRBV14,TRBJ1-6,-,few,TGTGCCAGCAGCCAAGATATGGTGGGCTCCTATAATTCACCCCTCCACTTT,CASSQDMVGSYNSPLHF
TRBV29-1,TRBJ2-5,TRBD2,-,TGCAGCGTTCGAAGGACTAGCGGGAGAGAGACCCAGCACTTC,CSVRRTSGRETQHF
TRBV6-2/TRBV6-3,TRBJ1-2,-,-,TGTGCCAGCAGTTATAATGTGTTCGACTATGGCTACACCTTC,CASSYNVFDYGYTF
TRBV24-1,TRBJ2-3,TRBD2,-,TGTGCCACCAGCGCCCTGACTAGCGACACAGATACGCAGTATTTT,CATSALTSDTDTQYF
TRBV4-1,TRBJ2-5,-,-,TGCGCCAGCAGCCAACCAGGGCCGGGACCTAAGACCCAGTACTTC,CASSQPGPGPKTQYF
TRBV6-2/TRBV6-3,TRBJ1-1,-,once,TGTGCCAGCAGTTACTCGAGGACTGAAGCTTTCTTT,CASSYSRTEAFF
TRBV2,TRBJ2-7,TRBD1,-,TGTGCCAGCAGTGGGACAGGGACCCTGGAGCAGTACTTC,CASSGTGTLEQYF
TRBV7-9,TRBJ2-1,-,many,TGTGCCAGCCGGAGGGGGGATAGCTCCTACAATGAGCAGTTCTTC,CASRRGDSSYNEQFF
TRBV12-3/TRBV12-4,TRBJ2-3,-,many,TGTGCCAGCAGCCCCCCAGATACGCAGTATTTT,CASSPPDTQYF
TRBV12-3/TRBV12-4,TRBJ1-1,-,many,TGTGCCAGCAGCGCCGTGGTGAACACTGAAGCTTTCTTT,CASSAVVNTEAFF